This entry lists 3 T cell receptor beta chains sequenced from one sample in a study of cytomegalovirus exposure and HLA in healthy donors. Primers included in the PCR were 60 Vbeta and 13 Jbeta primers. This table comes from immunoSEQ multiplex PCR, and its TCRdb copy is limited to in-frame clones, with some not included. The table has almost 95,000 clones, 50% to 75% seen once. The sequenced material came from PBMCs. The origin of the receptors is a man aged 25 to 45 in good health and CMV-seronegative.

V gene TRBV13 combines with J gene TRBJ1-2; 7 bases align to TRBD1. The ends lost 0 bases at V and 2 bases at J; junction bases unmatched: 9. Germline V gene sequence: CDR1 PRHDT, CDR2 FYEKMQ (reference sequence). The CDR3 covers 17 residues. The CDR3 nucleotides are TGTGCCAGCAGCTTAGGCGTCACAGGGGTGGCCAACTATGGCTACACCTTC. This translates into CASSLGVTGVANYGYTF.

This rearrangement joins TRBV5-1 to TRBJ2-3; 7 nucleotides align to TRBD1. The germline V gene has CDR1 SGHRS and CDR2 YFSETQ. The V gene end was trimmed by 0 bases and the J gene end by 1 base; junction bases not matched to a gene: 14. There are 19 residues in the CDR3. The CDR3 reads CASSLGQGSDLVGTDTQYF. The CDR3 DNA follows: TGCGCCAGCAGCTTGGGACAGGGTAGTGATTTGGTCGGCACAGATACGCAGTATTTT. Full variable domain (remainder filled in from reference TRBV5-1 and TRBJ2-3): KAGVTQTPRYLIKTRGQQVTLSCSPISGHRSVSWYQQTPGQGLQFLFEYFSETQRNKGNFPGRFSGRQFSNSRSEMNVSTLELGDSALYLCASSLGQGSDLVGTDTQYFGPGTRLTVL.

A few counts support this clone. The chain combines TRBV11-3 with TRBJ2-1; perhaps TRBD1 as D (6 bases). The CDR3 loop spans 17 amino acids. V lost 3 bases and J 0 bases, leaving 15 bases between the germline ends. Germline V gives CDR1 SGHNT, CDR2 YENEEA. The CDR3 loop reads CASSLGVRGSSYNEQFF. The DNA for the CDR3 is TGTGCCAGCAGCTTGGGGGTGAGGGGGAGCTCCTACAATGAGCAGTTCTTC.